This is a list of T cell receptor beta chains from one sample in a study of CD8 T cells in ankylosing spondylitis. From the 5' RACE reads, TCRdb called clonotypes with MiXCR, one entry per CDR3 protein. Of about 310,000 distinct CDR3 sequences listed, 20% to 25% are singletons. Sequencing was carried out using blood, either unsorted or a sorted T cell fraction (not recorded which). The receptors were gathered from a female donor with ankylosing spondylitis or in good health (not recorded which). CDR3s include the opening cysteine and the closing phenylalanine or tryptophan. The D gene is left open where the match is weak. Clone size appears in some rows only: once, few, many, or a class for an expanded clone.

j_gene	abundance	v_gene	len	d_gene	CDR3nt	CDR3aa
TRBJ2-5	few	TRBV7-9	12	NA	TGTGCCAGCAGCGCGTTCCAAGAGACCCAGTACTTC	CASSAFQETQYF
TRBJ1-4	NA	TRBV18	12	NA	TGTGCCAGCTCACCGTGGCAGGAAAAACTGTTTTTT	CASSPWQEKLFF
TRBJ2-5	few	TRBV12-3/TRBV12-4	16	NA	TGTGCCAGCAGTTTAGCTTTGGCGGACGCGCGGGAGACCCAGTACTTC	CASSLALADARETQYF
TRBJ2-1	many	TRBV12-3/TRBV12-4	15	TRBD2	TGTGCCAGCACCTCGGGGACTAGCGGGAGAAATGAGCAGTTCTTC	CASTSGTSGRNEQFF
TRBJ2-5	NA	TRBV7-2	14	TRBD1	TGTGCCAGCAGCCCCAGGACAGGACAAGAGACCCAGTACTTC	CASSPRTGQETQYF
TRBJ2-1	NA	TRBV6-4	13	NA	TGTGCCAGCAGTGACTCGACGAGGAATGAGCAGTTCTTC	CASSDSTRNEQFF
TRBJ1-2	NA	TRBV5-6	13	NA	TGTGCCAGCAGCTTGGAAGGGCATTGGCGCTACACCTTC	CASSLEGHWRYTF
TRBJ1-2	NA	TRBV28	12	NA	TGTGCCAGCAGTTTAAGGTCAGGCATAAACACCTTC	CASSLRSGINTF
TRBJ2-7	NA	TRBV20-1	11	NA	TGCAGTGCTTCACAGGCGGACGAGCAGTACTTC	CSASQADEQYF
TRBJ2-5	NA	TRBV20-1	13	TRBD2	TGCAGTGGGCATAGCGGGGGACAAGAGACCCAGTACTTC	CSGHSGGQETQYF
TRBJ2-5	NA	TRBV7-2	15	NA	TGTGCCAGCAGCTTACAGGGGAGGGGTGCAGAGACCCAGTACTTC	CASSLQGRGAETQYF
TRBJ2-5	NA	TRBV20-1	13	NA	TGCAGTGCCCCGGAGGGGGTCCAAGAGACCCAGTACTTC	CSAPEGVQETQYF
TRBJ2-7	few	TRBV10-2	13	NA	TGCGCCAGCAGTGGGGGGGTAGCCTACGAGCAGTACTTC	CASSGGVAYEQYF
TRBJ2-1	NA	TRBV11-3	14	TRBD1	TGTGCCAGCAGCTTCGCCGGACAGGGAGGTGAGCAGTTCTTC	CASSFAGQGGEQFF
TRBJ2-1	NA	TRBV28	15	NA	TGTGCCAGCAGTTTAAGCGGGTTTTTCTACAATGAGCAGTTCTTC	CASSLSGFFYNEQFF
TRBJ2-7	NA	TRBV20-1	15	TRBD2	TGCAGTGCTAGTGGGTTACTAGCGTCAGCCTACGAGCAGTACTTC	CSASGLLASAYEQYF
TRBJ2-1	few	TRBV7-2	14	NA	TGTGCCAGCAGCTTAGAAGCGCCATACAATGAGCAGTTCTTC	CASSLEAPYNEQFF
TRBJ2-5	few	TRBV29-1	14	TRBD2	TGCAGCGTTCTCCGACTAGCGGGAGTGTTGACCCAGTACTTC	CSVLRLAGVLTQYF
TRBJ2-7	NA	TRBV28	18	TRBD2	TGTGCCAGCAGTCTAGCGTCGACGACTAGCGGAAGCTCCTACGAGCAGTACTTC	CASSLASTTSGSSYEQYF
TRBJ2-2	NA	TRBV12-3/TRBV12-4	12	NA	TGTGCCAGCAGAAGGACGGCCGGGGAGCTGTTTTTT	CASRRTAGELFF
TRBJ2-1	few	TRBV27	18	TRBD2	TGTGCCAGCAGCCGCCTGGCGGGAGGCCCTTTTCCCTACAATGAGCAGTTCTTC	CASSRLAGGPFPYNEQFF
TRBJ2-2	many	TRBV5-1	16	NA	TGCGCCAGCAGCTTGGTTTGGGGGGCGAACACCGGGGAGCTGTTTTTT	CASSLVWGANTGELFF
TRBJ2-7	few	TRBV12-3/TRBV12-4	14	TRBD2	TGTGCCAGCAGAAGAGCGGGAAGCTCCTACGAGCAGTACTTC	CASRRAGSSYEQYF
TRBJ2-5	few	TRBV20-1	10	NA	TGCAGTGCCTCGACTAGAGCCCAGTACTTC	CSASTRAQYF
TRBJ2-4	NA	TRBV20-1	13	NA	TGCAGTGCTAGAGATCATCAGGGTGTCATTCAGTACTTC	CSARDHQGVIQYF
TRBJ2-7	NA	TRBV5-1	13	NA	TGCGCCAGCAGCTTGTCTCGGGGGCTCGAGCAGTACTTC	CASSLSRGLEQYF
TRBJ1-5	NA	TRBV15	13	NA	TGTGCCACCAGCAGAGAACTTAGGGAGCCCCAGCATTTT	CATSRELREPQHF